The sequence of this TCR beta chain was determined in a study of TIL therapy for anti-PD-1-resistant metastatic lung cancer. Study outcomes and limitations: Many TIL product clones were absent from baseline tumor, suggesting clonal contraction.

This clone was seen more than once but under ten times. Antigen: not known. This was the immunoSEQ v3 assay. Sequencing used immunoSEQ multiplex PCR; TCRdb keeps in-frame clones, though not all of them. The sample yields under 100,000 clones, about two thirds seen once. Germline V gene sequence: CDR1 MDHEN, CDR2 SYDVKM. The CDR3 totals 15 residues. Trimming left V 3 bases short and J 0 bases short, with 11 bases between. Stated time point: pre-treatment sample, taken before nivolumab and TIL therapy. Pleural nodules or supraclavicular lymph nodes made up most of the excised metastases sampled. The sequence derives from a person between 30 and 79 years old with non-small cell lung cancer. This specimen consisted of tumor tissue, obtained at baseline. This chain connects TRBV28 to TRBJ1-2, with D maybe TRBD1 (5 bases). CDR3 amino acids: CASSFGGWTNYGYTF. The CDR3, as DNA: TGTGCCAGCAGTTTCGGGGGGTGGACTAACTATGGCTACACCTTC.